The 21 T cell receptor beta chains listed next were all sequenced from one sample in a study of T cell responses to AZD1222 COVID-19 vaccine. Clones were read by immunoSEQ multiplex PCR, and TCRdb kept only the in-frame ones, dropping some. In the table there are 150,000 to 200,000 clones, almost 95% of which are singletons. The specimen was peripheral blood, collected on day 0 of AZD1222 vaccination. All receptors come from an adult in good health.

This chain connects TRBV2 to TRBJ2-6; 7 nucleotides align to TRBD1. Germline V CDR1 and CDR2: SNHLY, FYNNEI. J gave up 0 bases and V 4 bases, and 3 bases lay outside the gene matches. This CDR3 contains 16 residues. The CDR3 DNA is TGTGCCAGCAGTGGAGACAGGGCCTCTGGGGCCAACGTCCTGACTTTC. Encoded protein: CASSGDRASGANVLTF.

The chain has TRBV7-8 and TRBJ2-1; the match to TRBD2 covers 7 bases. The CDR3 is made up of 16 amino acids. Unmatched junction bases numbered 3, after V lost 0 bases and J lost 1 base. From germline, CDR1 is SGHVS and CDR2 FQNEAQ. The chain's CDR3 is CASSLAVGGSYNEQFF. The DNA for the CDR3 is TGTGCCAGCAGCTTAGCGGTGGGAGGGTCCTACAATGAGCAGTTCTTC.

V is TRBV7-9 and J is TRBJ1-4; D not resolved. V was pared by 0 bases and J by 0 bases, with 8 bases between. Germline loops: CDR1 SEHNR, CDR2 FQNEAQ (reference sequence). The CDR3 spans 16 residues. The CDR3 nucleotides read TGTGCCAGCAGCTTAGCGTCGGTCGCAACTAATGAAAAACTGTTTTTT. Amino acid sequence: CASSLASVATNEKLFF.

The V and J genes are TRBV6-6 and TRBJ1-5, with D hard to call. Germline CDR1 and CDR2: MNHNY and SVGAGI (reference sequence). This CDR3 is 14 amino acids long. V lost 6 bases to trimming and J lost 0 bases, with 9 bases between them. The CDR3 DNA reads TGTGCCAGCAGACCTTTTAATAGCAATCAGCCCCAGCATTTT. It specifies CASRPFNSNQPQHF.

The chain joins TRBV7-2 to TRBJ2-7; D is possibly TRBD2 (6 bases). Trimming cost V 5 bases and J 2 bases, with 13 bases left between them. This CDR3 is built from 14 residues. CDR1 is SGHTA, CDR2 FQGNSA, per germline. CDR3 DNA: TGTGCCAGCAGCCCATTAGCGGCAGCCTACGAGCAGTACTTC. Residues: CASSPLAAAYEQYF. Variable domain in full (rest from reference TRBV7-2 and TRBJ2-7): GAGVSQSPSNKVTEKGKDVELRCDPISGHTALYWYRQSLGQGLEFLIYFQGNSAPDKSGLPSDRFSAERTGGSVSTLTIQRTQQEDSAVYLCASSPLAAAYEQYFGPGTRLTVT.

V is TRBV9 and J is TRBJ2-7, with 9 positions matching TRBD2. Germline assignment: CDR1 SGDLS and CDR2 YYNGEE. The CDR3 is 15 amino acids. J lost 5 bases, V lost 4 bases, and 10 bases had no gene match. The CDR3: CASSLSGRFAHEQYF. CDR3 bases: TGTGCCAGCAGCCTCAGCGGGAGGTTCGCTCACGAGCAGTACTTC.

The chain carries TRBV9 and TRBJ2-1; D is ambiguous. The CDR3 is made up of 15 amino acids. CDR1 is SGDLS, CDR2 YYNGEE, per germline. Trimming took 3 bases from V and 2 from J, leaving 12 bases between them. DNA of the CDR3: TGTGCCAGCAGCGAATCGGGCCAGGCCTACAATGAGCAGTTCTTC. It is translated as CASSESGQAYNEQFF.

The rearrangement links TRBV28 to TRBJ1-1; possibly TRBD1 for D (5 bases). Per germline, CDR1 MDHEN and CDR2 SYDVKM. The length of the CDR3 is 14 residues. The V end was cut by 6 bases, the J end by 5 bases, with 16 bases between. This CDR3 is CASSRPGRETEAFF. The CDR3 nucleotides are TGTGCCAGCAGCCGACCAGGGAGGGAGACTGAAGCTTTCTTT.

The chain recombines TRBV10-3 with TRBJ2-5; 10 bases are a match to TRBD2. Germline assignment: CDR1 ENHRY and CDR2 SYGVKD. Trimming cost V 5 bases and J 2 bases; bases outside gene matches: 2. The CDR3 has 14 residues. The CDR3 spells CAISKLAGQETQYF. The CDR3, as DNA: TGTGCCATCAGTAAACTAGCGGGGCAAGAGACCCAGTACTTC.

This clone has only a few counts. This chain joins TRBV6-5 and TRBJ2-7; 7 nucleotides align to TRBD1. Unmatched junction bases numbered 2, after V lost 0 bases and J lost 0 bases. This CDR3 is built from 15 residues. The germline CDR1 and CDR2 sequences are MNHEY and SVGAGI. The CDR3 loop reads CASSYSRDSSYEQYF. The DNA of the CDR3 is TGTGCCAGCAGTTACTCTAGGGACAGCTCCTACGAGCAGTACTTC.

DNA of the CDR3: TGTGCCAGCAGCCGGATGCCAGATACGCAGTATTTT. Its translation: CASSRMPDTQYF. J is TRBJ2-3 and V is TRBV7-9, with unresolved D. This CDR3 comprises 12 residues. With 5 bases removed from V and 4 bases from J, the gap between germline ends came to 7 bases. Germline CDR1 and CDR2: SEHNR and FQNEAQ (reference sequence).

This chain connects TRBV6-6 to TRBJ1-5; D gene ambiguous. Looked up from germline, CDR1 is MNHNY and CDR2 is SVGAGI (reference sequence). The CDR3 contains 12 residues. Trimming cost V 5 bases and J 5 bases, with 7 bases left between them. In nucleotides, the CDR3 is TGTGCCAGCAGTGGCGGAGATCAGCCCCAGCATTTT. Protein product: CASSGGDQPQHF.

V usage is TRBV6-5 and J usage is TRBJ1-1; tentatively, D is TRBD1 (6 bases). Germline V gene sequence: CDR1 MNHEY, CDR2 SVGAGI. The V end was cut by 6 bases, the J end by 0 bases, with 14 bases between. The CDR3 contains 15 residues. The CDR3 protein is CASRTLDSLNTEAFF. The CDR3 DNA reads as TGTGCCAGCAGAACACTGGACAGCTTGAACACTGAAGCTTTCTTT.

The rearrangement links TRBV6-4 to TRBJ1-2; 7 bases are shared with TRBD1. CDR3 length equals 12 residues. The V and J ends lost 2 bases and 7 bases, in that order; junction bases with no gene match: 1. Germline assignment: CDR1 MRHNA and CDR2 SNTAGT. The CDR3 loop reads CASSDQGVGYTF. CDR3 coding DNA: TGTGCCAGCAGTGACCAGGGGGTTGGCTACACCTTC.

This sequence joins TRBV7-8 and TRBJ2-4; no clear D. Germline V gene data show CDR1 as SGHVS and CDR2 as FQNEAQ. The CDR3 loop spans 14 amino acids. The V end was cut by 2 bases, the J end by 0 bases, with 5 bases between. CDR3 sequence: CASSLSRAKNIQYF. The CDR3 DNA reads as TGTGCCAGCAGCTTAAGTCGAGCCAAAAACATTCAGTACTTC.

The chain is built from TRBV27 and TRBJ2-1; TRBD2 matches at 12 bases. Per germline, CDR1 MNHEY and CDR2 SMNVEV (reference sequence). J gave up 2 bases and V 5 bases, and 4 bases lay outside the gene matches. There are 16 residues in the CDR3. In DNA, the CDR3 is TGTGCCAGCAGTGGACTAGCGGGACCGCCCTACAATGAGCAGTTCTTC. This sequence encodes CASSGLAGPPYNEQFF.

The chain is built from TRBV5-4 and TRBJ2-1; D remains unclear. V was shortened by 1 base and J by 5 bases, with 10 bases between the two germline ends. The germline CDR1 and CDR2 sequences are SGHNT and YYREEE (reference sequence). There are 14 residues in the CDR3. Here the CDR3 reads CASSLIGSHNEQFF. The CDR3 DNA reads TGTGCCAGCAGCTTGATTGGGTCCCACAATGAGCAGTTCTTC.

The chain recombines TRBV19 with TRBJ1-2; possibly TRBD1 for D (5 bases). Germline values: CDR1 LNHDA, CDR2 SQIVND (reference sequence). The CDR3 sequence is 12 residues long. V was trimmed by 4 bases and J by 4 bases, leaving 7 bases between them. The CDR3, as DNA: TGTGCCAGTAGTACAGGGCCCTATGGCTACACCTTC. Translated: CASSTGPYGYTF.

The V call is TRBV7-9, the J call TRBJ1-5; D is ambiguous. The length of the CDR3 is 13 residues. The V end lost 5 bases, the J end lost 6 bases, and 11 bases lay between the germline ends. Germline values: CDR1 SEHNR, CDR2 FQNEAQ (reference sequence). The CDR3 DNA follows: TGTGCCAGCAGCGCCCACGCGGCTCAGCCCCAGCATTTT. This encodes CASSAHAAQPQHF.

V and J are TRBV15 and TRBJ2-2; TRBD1 matches at 7 bases. V shed 3 bases and J 5 bases; nucleotides not matched to a gene: 12. This CDR3 spans 17 amino acids. Germline CDR1 reads LNHNV; CDR2 reads YYDKDF (reference sequence). As DNA, the CDR3 is TGTGCCACCAGCAGCACTGCCCGCAGGGGGAAGACCGGGGAGCTGTTTTTT. This codes for CATSSTARRGKTGELFF.

The chain combines TRBV5-4 with TRBJ1-1; the match to TRBD1 covers 7 bases. This CDR3 is 15 amino acids long. J lost 9 bases, V lost 4 bases, and 15 bases had no gene match. Germline CDR1 SGHNT, CDR2 YYREEE (reference sequence). The CDR3 is CASSTGPDRALKAFF. CDR3 in DNA: TGTGCCAGCAGCACGGGCCCAGACAGGGCGCTGAAAGCTTTCTTT.